These T cell receptor beta chains were read from a single sample in a study of technical replicates of blood from a few donors. TCRdb's copy holds only in-frame clones and misses some; the assay was immunoSEQ multiplex PCR. The data show 80,000 or so clones, roughly four fifths seen once. The sample comprised PBMCs. These receptor sequences come from a human donor in good health. Some clones in this sample may be carry-over from other donors' samples. Each CDR3 is given with its conserved first and last residue. D genes are given only for firm matches. Clone size is stated in some rows and not others, as once, few, many or a class when expanded.

CDR3 protein: CAISGGAGGPTDTQYF
CDR3 DNA: TGTGCCATCAGTGGAGGAGCGGGGGGCCCCACAGATACGCAGTATTTT
V gene: TRBV10-3
D gene: TRBD2
CDR3 length: 16
clone size: -
J gene: TRBJ2-3

CDR3 protein: CASSLFGWTGSGGELFF
CDR3 DNA: TGTGCCAGCAGTTTATTTGGTTGGACAGGGAGCGGCGGGGAGCTGTTTTTT
V gene: TRBV27
D gene: TRBD1
CDR3 length: 17
clone size: -
J gene: TRBJ2-2

CDR3 protein: CSVEGFTGEETQYF
CDR3 DNA: TGCAGCGTTGAAGGGTTCACAGGGGAAGAGACCCAGTACTTC
V gene: TRBV29-1
D gene: TRBD1
CDR3 length: 14
clone size: many
J gene: TRBJ2-5

CDR3 protein: CASSTTGSRYEQYF
CDR3 DNA: TGTGCCAGCAGCACGACCGGATCTAGGTACGAGCAGTACTTC
V gene: TRBV28
D gene: -
CDR3 length: 14
clone size: -
J gene: TRBJ2-7

CDR3 protein: CASSLLDRTTDTQYF
CDR3 DNA: TGCGCCAGCAGCTTGTTAGACAGGACCACAGATACGCAGTATTTT
V gene: TRBV5-1
D gene: -
CDR3 length: 15
clone size: few
J gene: TRBJ2-3

CDR3 protein: CAWGGIPVIYGYTF
CDR3 DNA: TGTGCCTGGGGGGGCATTCCCGTGATCTATGGCTACACCTTC
V gene: TRBV30
D gene: -
CDR3 length: 14
clone size: -
J gene: TRBJ1-2

CDR3 protein: CASSQETGLLVYEQYF
CDR3 DNA: TGTGCCAGCAGCCAAGAAACAGGGCTCTTGGTTTACGAGCAGTACTTC
V gene: TRBV4-2
D gene: -
CDR3 length: 16
clone size: -
J gene: TRBJ2-7

CDR3 protein: CASSLLQGYEAFF
CDR3 DNA: TGCGCCAGCAGCTTACTACAGGGGTATGAAGCTTTCTTT
V gene: TRBV5-1
D gene: TRBD1
CDR3 length: 13
clone size: -
J gene: TRBJ1-1

CDR3 protein: CASSPGPGTGRFSYEQYF
CDR3 DNA: TGTGCCAGCTCACCCGGACCCGGGACAGGGAGATTCTCCTACGAGCAGTACTTC
V gene: TRBV18
D gene: TRBD1
CDR3 length: 18
clone size: few
J gene: TRBJ2-7

CDR3 protein: CASSPDRVVETQYF
CDR3 DNA: TGTGCCAGCTCACCGGACAGGGTCGTGGAGACCCAGTACTTC
V gene: TRBV18
D gene: TRBD1
CDR3 length: 14
clone size: -
J gene: TRBJ2-5

CDR3 protein: CASSLETGGDGELFF
CDR3 DNA: TGTGCCAGCAGCTTGGAGACAGGGGGAGACGGGGAGCTGTTTTTT
V gene: TRBV5-6
D gene: TRBD1
CDR3 length: 15
clone size: -
J gene: TRBJ2-2

CDR3 protein: CASSPSLLSSKTSYEQFF
CDR3 DNA: TGTGCCAGCAGTCCAAGCCTTCTGAGTAGCAAGACCTCGTATGAGCAGTTCTTC
V gene: TRBV27
D gene: -
CDR3 length: 18
clone size: -
J gene: TRBJ2-1

CDR3 protein: CASSYGAGGPYEQYF
CDR3 DNA: TGTGCCAGCAGTTACGGAGCGGGGGGCCCCTACGAGCAGTACTTC
V gene: TRBV6-5
D gene: TRBD2
CDR3 length: 15
clone size: few
J gene: TRBJ2-7

CDR3 protein: CASSLAPPETQYF
CDR3 DNA: TGCGCCAGCAGCCTGGCCCCGCCAGAGACCCAGTACTTC
V gene: TRBV4-1
D gene: -
CDR3 length: 13
clone size: -
J gene: TRBJ2-5

CDR3 protein: CAGRTGETGELFF
CDR3 DNA: TGTGCCGGAAGGACAGGGGAGACCGGGGAGCTGTTTTTT
V gene: TRBV7-9
D gene: TRBD1
CDR3 length: 13
clone size: -
J gene: TRBJ2-2

CDR3 protein: CASSTRTSGRGDEQFF
CDR3 DNA: TGTGCCAGCAGCACCCGGACTAGCGGGAGGGGGGATGAGCAGTTCTTC
V gene: TRBV5-6
D gene: TRBD2
CDR3 length: 16
clone size: once
J gene: TRBJ2-1

CDR3 protein: CSASVNYGYTF
CDR3 DNA: TGCAGTGCTAGCGTTAACTATGGCTACACCTTC
V gene: TRBV20-1
D gene: -
CDR3 length: 11
clone size: -
J gene: TRBJ1-2

CDR3 protein: CAWSGQGLANSEQFF
CDR3 DNA: TGTGCCTGGAGCGGCCAGGGACTAGCGAACAGTGAGCAGTTCTTC
V gene: TRBV30
D gene: TRBD2
CDR3 length: 15
clone size: many
J gene: TRBJ2-1

CDR3 protein: CASSLLQTGSSYEQYF
CDR3 DNA: TGTGCCAGCAGCCTTTTACAGACCGGTAGCTCCTACGAGCAGTACTTC
V gene: TRBV14
D gene: -
CDR3 length: 16
clone size: once
J gene: TRBJ2-7